This T cell receptor (beta chain) was captured by sequencing in a study of tumor and adjacent non-tumor tissue in lung cancer. Regarding the study as a whole: Higher tumor TCR diversity was associated with shorter survival. TCR diversity was significantly greater in tumor than normal lung tissue.

The library came from three nested PCR rounds adapted from ARM-PCR protocols. Via MiXCR, TCRdb re-called the multiplex PCR reads, giving one row per CDR3 protein. The data contain 75,000 to 95,000 distinct CDR3 sequences, around 82% of them seen just once; the ten biggest clones take up just over 20%. The germline V gene has CDR1 DFQATT and CDR2 SNEGSKA (reference sequence). The CDR3 sequence is 15 residues long. The template was RNA from unsorted bulk tissue. The normal lung tissue was taken more than 3 cm from the tumor edge. Donors were chemotherapy-naive, newly diagnosed lung cancer surgical patients in China, August–late 2014. This clonotype was found a few times. What it recognizes is unknown. Its ends do not fully match the called genes, so a read error is possible.

The chain is built from TRBV20-1 and TRBJ2-7; 8 bases match TRBD1. The source of this sequence is a woman between 50 and 59 years old with non-small cell lung cancer. The sequencing sample was made of distant non-tumor lung tissue. CDR3: CNARSSGGADYEQYF. The CDR3 DNA sequence: TGCAATGCTAGGTCCTCAGGGGGCGCTGACTACGAGCAGTACTTC.